These T cell receptor beta chains were read from a single sample in a study of regulatory T cells in long-lasting Graves disease. TCRdb reprocessed the multiplex PCR reads via MiXCR and lists one record per CDR3 protein. The table has fewer than 400,000 distinct CDR3 sequences, about a fifth seen once; the top ten hold less than 25%. Specimen: peripheral blood mononuclear cells (PBMCs), collected when the disease was refractory, from a patient treated with antithyroid drugs. The receptor set was obtained from a female donor with Graves disease. Both conserved end residues are part of each CDR3. Where a row states a size, it is once, few, many or the class of an expanded clone; other rows omit it.

V: TRBV2; J: TRBJ2-7; size: many; CDR3: CASSGSGKTYEQYF
V: TRBV12-3/TRBV12-4; J: TRBJ2-5; size: many; CDR3: CASSFWGRGGETQYF
V: TRBV2; J: TRBJ2-7; size: many; CDR3: CASRRGQMSSYEQYF
V: TRBV30; J: TRBJ1-2; size: few; CDR3: CAWSVRGNYGYTF
V: TRBV28; J: TRBJ2-2; size: many; CDR3: CASSYPRLAGLPGELFF
V: TRBV4-2; J: TRBJ1-1; size: .; CDR3: CASSQTGTGGVSNTEAFF
V: TRBV20-1; J: TRBJ2-5; size: many; CDR3: CSGGKLGTQYF
V: TRBV28; J: TRBJ2-7; size: .; CDR3: CTSSSTGTGGREQYF
V: TRBV6-4; J: TRBJ1-5; size: few; CDR3: CATSGEREQDSNQPQHF
V: TRBV7-9; J: TRBJ2-7; size: few; CDR3: CASSLAFGLAGILTYEQYF
V: TRBV7-2; J: TRBJ1-5; size: many; CDR3: CASSLDRGGNQPQHF
V: TRBV11-2; J: TRBJ2-7; size: few; CDR3: CASSLGETGGFYEQYF
V: TRBV6-5; J: TRBJ2-7; size: many; CDR3: CASSYSPAAPYEQYF
V: TRBV5-1; J: TRBJ2-2; size: few; CDR3: CASSLKPVLAANTGELFF
V: TRBV11-3; J: TRBJ1-1; size: many; CDR3: CASSWTPNTEAFF
V: TRBV3-1; J: TRBJ1-1; size: many; CDR3: CASSQPGGTEAFF
V: TRBV27; J: TRBJ2-7; size: .; CDR3: CASSFLVQPYEQYF
V: TRBV20-1; J: TRBJ2-7; size: .; CDR3: CSARGLREGVYEQYF
V: TRBV4-2; J: TRBJ1-1; size: .; CDR3: CASSQEIWGPQNTEAFF
V: TRBV6-1; J: TRBJ2-3; size: .; CDR3: CASSSTREGLGDTQYF
V: TRBV4-3; J: TRBJ2-5; size: few; CDR3: CASSQVLYGGEETQYF
V: TRBV20-1; J: TRBJ2-1; size: .; CDR3: CSAREAGVLNEQFF
V: TRBV6-1; J: TRBJ1-4; size: .; CDR3: CASRRGDEKLFF
V: TRBV5-1; J: TRBJ1-2; size: .; CDR3: CASSLARAGEGYTF
V: TRBV7-2; J: TRBJ2-7; size: few; CDR3: CASSPGQGAFGYEQYF
V: TRBV6-1; J: TRBJ1-5; size: few; CDR3: CASTDRRGRSNQPQHF
V: TRBV11-2; J: TRBJ2-3; size: .; CDR3: CASSLAGASADTQYF
V: TRBV18; J: TRBJ1-1; size: many; CDR3: CASSIHSDTEAFF
V: TRBV3-1; J: TRBJ1-5; size: many; CDR3: CASSQDRGLQPQHF